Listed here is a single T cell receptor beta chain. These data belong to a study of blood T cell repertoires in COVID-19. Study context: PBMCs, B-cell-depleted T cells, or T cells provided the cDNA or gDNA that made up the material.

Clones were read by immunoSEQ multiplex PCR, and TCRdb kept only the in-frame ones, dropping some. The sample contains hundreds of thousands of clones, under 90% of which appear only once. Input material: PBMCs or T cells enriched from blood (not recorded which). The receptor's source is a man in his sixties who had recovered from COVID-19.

Written as DNA, the CDR3 is TGTGCCAGCAGCCAGCTGGGGACTAGCGGAACACAAGAGACCCAGTACTTC. Translating gives CASSQLGTSGTQETQYF. The rearrangement joins TRBV4-2 to TRBJ2-5; 11 bases are shared with TRBD2. Germline CDR1 and CDR2: LGHNA and YNFKEQ. The CDR3 is 17 residues long. V lost 3 bases and J lost 2; bases outside the gene matches: 8.